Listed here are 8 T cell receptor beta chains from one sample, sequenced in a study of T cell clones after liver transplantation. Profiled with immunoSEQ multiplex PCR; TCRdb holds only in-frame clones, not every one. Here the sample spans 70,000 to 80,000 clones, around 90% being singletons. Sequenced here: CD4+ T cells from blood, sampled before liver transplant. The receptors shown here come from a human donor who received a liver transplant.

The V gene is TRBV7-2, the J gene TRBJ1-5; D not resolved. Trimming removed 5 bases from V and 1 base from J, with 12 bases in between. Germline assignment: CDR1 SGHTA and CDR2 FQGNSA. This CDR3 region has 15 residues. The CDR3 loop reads CASSPDWYSNQPQHF. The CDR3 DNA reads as TGTGCCAGCAGCCCCGACTGGTACAGCAATCAGCCCCAGCATTTT.

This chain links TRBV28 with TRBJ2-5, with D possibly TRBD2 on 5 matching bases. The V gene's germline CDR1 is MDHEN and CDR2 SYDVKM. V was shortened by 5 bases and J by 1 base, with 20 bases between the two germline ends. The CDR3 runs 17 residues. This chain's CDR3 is CASSRPDSEVLQETQYF. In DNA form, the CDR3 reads TGTGCCAGCAGTCGACCAGATAGCGAGGTACTCCAAGAGACCCAGTACTTC. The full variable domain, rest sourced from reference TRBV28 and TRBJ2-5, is DVKVTQSSRYLVKRTGEKVFLECVQDMDHENMFWYRQDPGLGLRLIYFSYDVKMKEKGDIPEGYSVSREKKERFSLILESASTNQTSMYLCASSRPDSEVLQETQYFGPGTRLLVL.

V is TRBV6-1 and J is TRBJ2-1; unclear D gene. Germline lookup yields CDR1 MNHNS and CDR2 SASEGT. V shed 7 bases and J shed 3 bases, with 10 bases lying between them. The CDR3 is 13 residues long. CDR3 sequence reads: CASTRLVYNEQFF. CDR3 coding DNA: TGTGCCAGCACCCGATTAGTCTACAATGAGCAGTTCTTC.

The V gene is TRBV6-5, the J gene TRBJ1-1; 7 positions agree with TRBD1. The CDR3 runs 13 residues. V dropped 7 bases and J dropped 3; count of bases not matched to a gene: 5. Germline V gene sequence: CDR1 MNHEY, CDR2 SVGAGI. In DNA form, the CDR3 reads TGTGCCAGCACCGGGACAGTTTACACTGAAGCTTTCTTT. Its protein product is CASTGTVYTEAFF.

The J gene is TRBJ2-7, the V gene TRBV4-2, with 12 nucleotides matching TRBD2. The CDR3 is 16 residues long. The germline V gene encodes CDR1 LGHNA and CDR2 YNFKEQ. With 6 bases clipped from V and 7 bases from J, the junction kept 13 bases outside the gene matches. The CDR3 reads CASSRLAGARVREQYF. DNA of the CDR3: TGTGCCAGCAGTCGACTAGCGGGAGCCCGGGTGAGGGAGCAGTACTTC.

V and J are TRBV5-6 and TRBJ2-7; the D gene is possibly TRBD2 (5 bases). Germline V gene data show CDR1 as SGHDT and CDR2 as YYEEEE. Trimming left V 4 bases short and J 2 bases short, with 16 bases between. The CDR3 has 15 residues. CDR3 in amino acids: CASSAARRVTYEQYF. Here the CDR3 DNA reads TGTGCCAGCAGCGCCGCCAGGCGGGTAACCTACGAGCAGTACTTC. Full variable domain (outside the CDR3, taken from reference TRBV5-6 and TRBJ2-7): DAGVTQSPTHLIKTRGQQVTLRCSPKSGHDTVSWYQQALGQGPQFIFQYYEEEERQRGNFPDRFSGHQFPNYSSELNVNALLLGDSALYLCASSAARRVTYEQYFGPGTRLTVT.

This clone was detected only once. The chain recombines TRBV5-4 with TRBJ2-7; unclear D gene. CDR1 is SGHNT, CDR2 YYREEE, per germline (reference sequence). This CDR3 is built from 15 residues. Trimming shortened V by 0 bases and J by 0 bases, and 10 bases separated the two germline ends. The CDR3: CASSLGRDSSYEQYF. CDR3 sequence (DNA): TGTGCCAGCAGCTTGGGTCGTGACTCCTCCTACGAGCAGTACTTC. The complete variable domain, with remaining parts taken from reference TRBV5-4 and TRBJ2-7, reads ETGVTQSPTHLIKTRGQQVTLRCSSQSGHNTVSWYQQALGQGPQFIFQYYREEENGRGNFPPRFSGLQFPNYSSELNVNALELDDSALYLCASSLGRDSSYEQYFGPGTRLTVT.

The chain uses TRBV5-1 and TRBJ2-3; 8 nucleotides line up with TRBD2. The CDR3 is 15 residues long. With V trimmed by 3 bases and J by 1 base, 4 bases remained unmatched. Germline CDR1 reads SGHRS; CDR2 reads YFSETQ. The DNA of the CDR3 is TGCGCCAGCAGCTCGGGACTAGTTGGCACAGATACGCAGTATTTT. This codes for CASSSGLVGTDTQYF.